The 27 T cell receptor beta chains below all came from one sample that was sequenced in a study of molecular identifiers for immune sequencing clone quantification. MiXCR was run by TCRdb on the PCR reads, yielding one entry per CDR3 protein. The sample has some 70,000 distinct CDR3 sequences; around 18% are singletons. The sample taken for sequencing was naive CD8+ T cells from blood, with Jurkat cell RNA spiked in. Subset reported: FACS-sorted CD8+CD4-CCR7+CD45RA+ naive T cells. The receptors derive from a human donor in good health. Some libraries in this study had Jurkat cell RNA spiked in.

The chain carries TRBV4-1 and TRBJ2-1; TRBD2 aligns across 7 bases. Germline-derived CDR1 and CDR2 are MGHRA and YSYEKL. V lost 0 bases to trimming and J lost 7 bases; unmatched junction nucleotides: 12. This CDR3 is built from 17 residues. Here the CDR3 DNA reads TGCGCCAGCAGCCAAGATTTGCTAAGCGGGGCACTGAATGAGCAGTTCTTC. As protein: CASSQDLLSGALNEQFF.

The table lists this clonotype with many counts. V gene TRBV6-1 combines with J gene TRBJ1-2; D call uncertain. Trimming left V 0 bases short and J 4 bases short, with 21 bases between. CDR1 is MNHNS, CDR2 SASEGT, per germline. The CDR3 contains 18 residues. CDR3 sequence (DNA): TGTGCCAGCAGTGAAGCGCTTCGGAAGGTTGGGTCAGTCTATGGCTACACCTTC. It codes for CASSEALRKVGSVYGYTF.

This clonotype has ten or more counts. The J gene is TRBJ1-1, the V gene TRBV9; D ambiguous. Germline CDR1 reads SGDLS; CDR2 reads YYNGEE. There are 13 residues in the CDR3. The V end was cut by 0 bases, the J end by 3 bases, with 6 bases between. The DNA of the CDR3 is TGTGCCAGCAGCGTAGCGGTGTACACTGAAGCTTTCTTT. Translating it yields CASSVAVYTEAFF.

This clonotype was observed at least ten times. This chain uses TRBV7-9 with TRBJ2-3; 9 positions agree with TRBD2. Germline trimming cut 5 bases from V and 1 base from J; bases unmatched to any gene: 4. Per the germline V gene, CDR1 is SEHNR and CDR2 is FQNEAQ (reference sequence). The CDR3 runs to 15 residues. This chain's CDR3 is CASSLKREGTDTQYF. The CDR3 DNA reads as TGTGCCAGCAGCCTAAAGCGGGAGGGCACAGATACGCAGTATTTT.

This clonotype was detected a few times. The chain has TRBV7-2 and TRBJ2-1, with D possibly being TRBD1 (5 bases). This CDR3 comprises 12 residues. V dropped 5 bases and J dropped 10 bases, with 12 bases sitting between them. From germline, CDR1 is SGHTA and CDR2 FQGNSA. This chain's CDR3 is CASSLQGWEQFF. The CDR3 bases are TGTGCCAGCAGCCTCCAGGGTTGGGAGCAGTTCTTC.

This clonotype was seen many times. V usage is TRBV7-6 and J usage is TRBJ2-1; D perhaps matches TRBD2 (6 bases). The CDR3 sequence is 16 residues long. The V gene's germline CDR1 is SGHVS and CDR2 FNYEAQ. V was shortened by 1 base and J by 9 bases, with 19 bases between the two germline ends. CDR3 nucleotide sequence: TGTGCCAGCAGCTTAGTCCCTAACCAACTAGCCGCTGAGCAGTTCTTC. This translates into CASSLVPNQLAAEQFF.

Points on this clonotype: This may stem from a read error, because a much larger clone lies one nucleotide away. The V call is TRBV13, the J call TRBJ2-5, with 7 nucleotides matching TRBD2. This CDR3 is built from 15 residues. The V gene's germline CDR1 is PRHDT and CDR2 FYEKMQ (reference sequence). In DNA, the CDR3 is TGTGCCAGCAGCTTAAATGGCGGGAGCCAAGGGACCCAGTACTTC. Its protein is CASSLNGGSQGTQYF.

About this clonotype itself: This may arise from a read error, as a much more abundant clone is one base away. This chain joins TRBV6-2 or TRBV6-3 and TRBJ2-1; D gene ambiguous. In germline, CDR1 is MNHEY, CDR2 SVGEGT. CDR3 length: 14 amino acids. Here the CDR3 DNA reads TGTGCCAACAGTTACGGCCCCCCCATCAATGAGCAGTTCTTC. Protein sequence: CANSYGPPINEQFF.

This clonotype has a count of ten or more. The chain couples TRBV7-9 to TRBJ2-7; D tentatively reads TRBD1 or TRBD2 (5 bases each). Germline CDR1 and CDR2: SEHNR and FQNEAQ (reference sequence). V was trimmed by 9 bases and J by 0 bases, leaving 15 bases between them. The CDR3 is 14 residues long. The CDR3: CASTRDPSSYEQYF. For the CDR3, the DNA is TGTGCCAGTACCCGGGACCCGAGCTCCTACGAGCAGTACTTC.

This clonotype has a count of ten or more. The chain is built from TRBV20-1 and TRBJ1-5, with D tentatively TRBD1 (5 bases). The V end was cut by 4 bases, the J end by 6 bases, with 22 bases between. The CDR3 length is 16 residues. Per germline, CDR1 DFQATT and CDR2 SNEGSKA (reference sequence). The CDR3, as DNA: TGCAGTGCTATTCGTCCAGAAGATATTAGGGGTCAGCCCCAGCATTTT. Its translation: CSAIRPEDIRGQPQHF.

A note on this clonotype: An end of the junction does not agree with germline; a read error may underlie this. The chain joins TRBV4-3 to TRBJ2-1, with a weak D call TRBD2 (6 bases). Per the germline V gene, CDR1 is LGHNA and CDR2 is YSLEER. The CDR3 loop spans 16 amino acids. CDR3 sequence: CASSPDRAGAGNEQFF. CDR3 DNA: TGCGCCAGCAGCCCAGATCGAGCGGGCGCGGGCAATGAACAGTTCTTC.

This clonotype appeared many times. The CDR3 DNA is TGTGCCAGCAGCTCCCCCAGCGGGAGCACAGATACGCAGTATTTT. Residues: CASSSPSGSTDTQYF. This chain links TRBV7-3 with TRBJ2-3, with D maybe TRBD2 (6 bases). V gave up 4 bases and J gave up 0 bases, with 11 bases separating them. CDR3 length equals 15 residues. Germline V CDR1 and CDR2: SGHTA, FQGTGA.

This clonotype was observed many times. The rearrangement uses TRBV4-1 and TRBJ2-1; 7 bases are shared with TRBD1. This CDR3 is 14 amino acids long. CDR1 and CDR2 (germline): MGHRA, YSYEKL. J was trimmed by 7 bases and V by 6 bases; bases with no gene match: 9. The CDR3 protein is CASRIRQGWNEQFF. CDR3 coding DNA: TGCGCCAGCAGAATCCGACAGGGTTGGAATGAGCAGTTCTTC.

In this sample, this clonotype turned up many times. The chain is built from TRBV28 and TRBJ2-3; 8 bases are shared with TRBD1. The germline V gene has CDR1 MDHEN and CDR2 SYDVKM. The CDR3 runs 15 residues. V trimming: 2 bases; J trimming: 5 bases; junction bases outside the gene matches: 6. CDR3 nucleotide sequence: TGTGCCAGCAGTTTACTGGACAGGGTGTTAGATACGCAGTATTTT. Residues: CASSLLDRVLDTQYF. The full variable domain, completed using reference TRBV28 and TRBJ2-3, is DVKVTQSSRYLVKRTGEKVFLECVQDMDHENMFWYRQDPGLGLRLIYFSYDVKMKEKGDIPEGYSVSREKKERFSLILESASTNQTSMYLCASSLLDRVLDTQYFGPGTRLTVL.

This clonotype was detected many times. The gene calls are TRBV4-3 and TRBJ2-1; D is unresolved. CDR3 size: 13 residues. The germline gives CDR1 LGHNA, CDR2 YSLEER. The germline V and J ends were trimmed by 6 bases and 7 bases, with 13 bases remaining between them. CDR3 sequence: CASSPMLENEQFF. Here the CDR3 DNA reads TGCGCCAGCAGTCCTATGCTCGAAAATGAGCAGTTCTTC.

In this sample, this clonotype turned up many times. The DNA of the CDR3 is TGTGCCAGCAGTCTAACCCGGGGGAATGAGCAGTTCTTC. It is translated as CASSLTRGNEQFF. The V gene is TRBV7-9, the J gene TRBJ2-1, with D possibly matching TRBD2 (6 bases). The germline V gene has CDR1 SEHNR and CDR2 FQNEAQ (reference sequence). Trimming removed 6 bases at V and 7 bases at J, with 13 bases between. This CDR3 has 13 residues. Drawing the rest from reference TRBV7-9 and TRBJ2-1, the complete variable domain is DTGVSQNPRHKITKRGQNVTFRCDPISEHNRLYWYRQTLGQGPEFLTYFQNEAQLEKSRLLSDRFSAERPKGSFSTLEIQRTEQGDSAMYLCASSLTRGNEQFFGPGTRLTVL.

This clonotype was detected a few times. Mismatch with germline at one junction end may stem from a read error. V and J are TRBV24-1 and TRBJ2-1; D not certain. Per germline, CDR1 KGHDR and CDR2 SFDVKD. This CDR3 region has 16 residues. This CDR3 reads CATGDGVIPYVGEQFF. The CDR3 DNA is TGTGCCACCGGTGATGGGGTAATTCCATACGTCGGTGAGCAGTTCTTC.

This clonotype was counted ten times or more. The J gene is TRBJ1-2, the V gene TRBV6-4; possible D gene TRBD1, 6 bases. Trimming took off 5 bases at V and 4 bases at J, with 20 bases between the two ends. The CDR3 spans 16 residues. From germline, CDR1 is MRHNA and CDR2 SNTAGT. The CDR3 sequence: CASSPYKWTASYGYTF. The CDR3 DNA reads TGTGCCAGCAGTCCCTACAAATGGACAGCAAGCTATGGCTACACCTTC.

This clonotype came up many times. The rearrangement links TRBV11-2 to TRBJ2-7, with 9 positions matching TRBD1. V gave up 5 bases and J gave up 4 bases; unmatched junction bases: 9. The CDR3 runs to 15 residues. Germline CDR1 reads SGHAT; CDR2 reads FQNNGV. CDR3 bases: TGTGCCAGCAGCCCCCGGGGGGACAGGGCTTACGAGCAGTACTTC. Amino acids: CASSPRGDRAYEQYF.

V is TRBV19 and J is TRBJ2-1; 10 bases map to TRBD2. After removal of 9 bases from V and 9 bases from J, the junction contained 8 bases not matched to a gene. CDR3 size: 13 residues. The V gene's germline CDR1 is LNHDA and CDR2 SQIVND (reference sequence). CDR3 sequence (DNA): TGTGCCAGCGCTCTAGCGGGAGTCTCTGAGCAGTTCTTC. The encoded protein is CASALAGVSEQFF.

This clonotype has a handful of counts. The rearrangement links TRBV15 to TRBJ2-3, with 8 bases identical to TRBD2. V trimming: 4 bases; J trimming: 4 bases; junction bases outside the gene matches: 13. This CDR3 contains 17 residues. Per the germline V gene, CDR1 is LNHNV and CDR2 is YYDKDF (reference sequence). In DNA form, the CDR3 reads TGTGCCACCAGCAACCCTTTCCCTAGGACTAGCTCAGATACGCAGTATTTT. As protein: CATSNPFPRTSSDTQYF.

This clonotype was counted many times. The chain has TRBV11-2 and TRBJ2-7, with D tentatively TRBD2 (6 bases). The V gene's germline CDR1 is SGHAT and CDR2 FQNNGV. The CDR3 extends over 15 amino acids. Between the trimmed V and J ends, which lost 1 base and 1 base, there was a span of 11 bases. CDR3 nucleotide sequence: TGTGCCAGCAGCTTAGTGCGGGGTGGTTCCTACGAGCAGTACTTC. As protein: CASSLVRGGSYEQYF. Variable domain in full (rest from reference TRBV11-2 and TRBJ2-7): EAGVAQSPRYKIIEKRQSVAFWCNPISGHATLYWYQQILGQGPKLLIQFQNNGVVDDSQLPKDRFSAERLKGVDSTLKIQPAKLEDSAVYLCASSLVRGGSYEQYFGPGTRLTVT.

This clonotype appeared a single time. This chain joins TRBV5-5 and TRBJ2-7, with D possibly being TRBD1 (9 bases). V was clipped by 4 bases and J by 2 bases, with 19 bases between them. The CDR3 spans 16 residues. CDR1 SGHKS and CDR2 YYEKEE come from the germline V gene (reference sequence). The CDR3 spells CASSLRGGQGTYEQYF. The CDR3 DNA follows: TGTGCCAGCAGCCTCCGGGGGGGACAGGGAACCTACGAGCAGTACTTC.

At least ten counts were recorded for this clonotype. The rearrangement links TRBV6-1 to TRBJ2-3, with TRBD2 matching over 8 bases. Germline lookup yields CDR1 MNHNS and CDR2 SASEGT. CDR3 length equals 15 residues. This CDR3 is CVAPNREGRPDTQYF. The CDR3 DNA is TGTGTAGCCCCGAACCGGGAGGGCCGTCCAGATACGCAGTATTTT.

Many counts were recorded for this clonotype. The rearrangement links TRBV20-1 to TRBJ2-2, with 13 bases lining up with TRBD2. Germline trimming cut 5 bases from V and 4 bases from J; bases unmatched to any gene: 7. The germline CDR1 and CDR2 sequences are DFQATT and SNEGSKA (reference sequence). The length of the CDR3 is 16 residues. The CDR3 region has the DNA TGCAGTGCTCAGGGACTAGCGGGATCTAGCACCGGGGAGCTGTTTTTT. Amino acid sequence: CSAQGLAGSSTGELFF.

Remarks on this clonotype: A much larger clonotype is one base distant, so this may be a read error. The rearrangement links TRBV19 to TRBJ2-2, with TRBD1 as a possible D gene (5 bases). The V gene lost 7 bases and the J gene lost 2 bases, with 14 bases spanning the gap. The CDR3 extends over 15 amino acids. The germline CDR1 and CDR2 sequences are LNHDA and SQIVND (reference sequence). CDR3 residues: CASNMLDRNTGELFF. The CDR3 bases are TGTGCCAGTAATATGCTTGACAGAAACACCGGGGAGCTGTTTTTT.

In the case of this clonotype: It may be a read error: a sequence one base away is much more abundant. J is TRBJ2-2 and V is TRBV29-1; tentatively, D is TRBD2 (7 bases). Germline V gene sequence: CDR1 SQVTM, CDR2 ANQGSEA. CDR3 length: 14 residues. The CDR3 reads CSVTQGGGPGGLFF. Here the CDR3 DNA reads TGCAGCGTCACCCAAGGGGGGGGGCCCGGGGGGCTGTTTTTT.